This entry is about one T cell receptor beta chain. This sample was included in a study of cytotoxic CD8 clonotypes in ibrutinib-treated CLL. Generated by immunoSEQ multiplex PCR, the TCRdb table keeps only in-frame clones and is missing some. The table records some 130,000 clones, roughly 85% of them present only once. V was pared by 10 bases and J by 4 bases, with 17 bases of the junction left unmatched. Germline V gene sequence: CDR1 MDHEN, CDR2 SYDVKM. The CDR3 has 17 amino acids. The V call is TRBV28, the J call TRBJ1-1; 11 bases match TRBD1. The receptor's source is a human donor with chronic lymphocytic leukemia. Sequenced material: PBMCs, taken after 24 months of ibrutinib treatment. This chain's CDR3 is CATNQVDRGRLGTEAFF. In nucleotides, the CDR3 is TGTGCCACCAATCAGGTGGACAGGGGGCGGTTGGGCACTGAAGCTTTCTTT.